This T cell receptor (beta chain) was profiled in a study of cytomegalovirus exposure and HLA in healthy donors. Regarding the study as a whole: In an earlier analysis, most TCR beta V segments were productive about 87% or about 30% of the time. Relative to equally common others, HLA-associated TCR beta chains showed greater clonal expansion in a later analysis.

About this clone itself: Its cognate antigen is unknown.

The PCR employed 60 Vbeta primers together with 13 Jbeta primers. The method was immunoSEQ multiplex PCR; TCRdb's version includes in-frame clones alone and lacks a portion of them. Of around 50,000 clones listed, approximately 83% are singletons. Trimming took off 5 bases at V and 7 bases at J, with 14 bases between the two ends. CDR1 and CDR2 from the germline V gene are SEHNR and FQNEAQ (reference sequence). CDR3 length: 13 amino acids. This chain links TRBV7-9 with TRBJ1-1; unclear D gene. Input material: PBMCs. The receptor's source is a man aged 35-49 years in good health and CMV-seronegative. The DNA of the CDR3 is TGTGCCAGCAGCCGCGGGAGCTGGGGTGAAGCTTTCTTT. Translation: CASSRGSWGEAFF.